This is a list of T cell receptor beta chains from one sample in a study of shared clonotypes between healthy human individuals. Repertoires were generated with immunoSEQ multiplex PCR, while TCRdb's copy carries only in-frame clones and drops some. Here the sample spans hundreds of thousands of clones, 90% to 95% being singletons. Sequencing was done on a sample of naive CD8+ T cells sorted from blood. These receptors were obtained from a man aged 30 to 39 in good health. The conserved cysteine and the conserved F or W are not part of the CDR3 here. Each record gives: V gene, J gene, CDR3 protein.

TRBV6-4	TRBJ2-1	ASSAGTSGIDEQF
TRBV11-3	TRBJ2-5	ASSLDRGEETQY
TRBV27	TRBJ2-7	ASKQGHEQY
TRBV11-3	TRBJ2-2	ASSLEGSGELF
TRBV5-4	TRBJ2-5	ASSPSDGWQTQY
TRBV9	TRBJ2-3	ASSPQGALTADTQY
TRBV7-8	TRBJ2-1	ASSSRRTSDDEQF
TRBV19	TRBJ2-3	ASSIGTSPFPDTQY
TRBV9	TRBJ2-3	ASSPQQSPTDTQY
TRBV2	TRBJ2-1	ASSPQGVGYNEQF
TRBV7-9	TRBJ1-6	ASSFQGSGSPLH
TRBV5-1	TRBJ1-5	ASSPYPDSNQPQH
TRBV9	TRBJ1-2	ASSVNSGKANYGYT
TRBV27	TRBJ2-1	ASSLTGVTSGRAIYNEQF
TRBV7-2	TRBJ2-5	ASSLASPPPETQY
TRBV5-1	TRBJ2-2	ASSLELSQAETGELF
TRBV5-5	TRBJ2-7	ASSWTGAGVYEQY
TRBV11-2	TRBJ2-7	ASSGRAVLSYEQY
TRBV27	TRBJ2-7	ASVAGTGLYEQY
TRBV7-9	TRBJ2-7	ASSPRDKTYEQY
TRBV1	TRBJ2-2	TSSQTSGRNTGELF
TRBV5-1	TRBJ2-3	ASSLVGATDTQY
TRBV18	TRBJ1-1	ASSPPAGLSTEAF
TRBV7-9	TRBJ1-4	ASRLQGNEKLF
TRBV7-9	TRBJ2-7	ASSPDPGQDEY
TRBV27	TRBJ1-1	ASSFLPGSTEAF
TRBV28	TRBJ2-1	ASSLGSSPEQF
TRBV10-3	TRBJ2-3	AIKETGSSTDTQY
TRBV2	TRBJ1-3	ASSEVFSGNTIY
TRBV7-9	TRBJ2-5	ASNHRGETGRFGTQY
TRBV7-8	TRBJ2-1	ASSLPRDVYEQF
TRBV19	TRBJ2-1	ASSREPGTGPYNEQF
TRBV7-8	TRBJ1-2	ASRGQGAHYGYT
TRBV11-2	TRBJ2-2	ASSRIGGTGELF
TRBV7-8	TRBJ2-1	ASSPLGDSYNEQF
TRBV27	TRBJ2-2	ASRIGRITNTGELF
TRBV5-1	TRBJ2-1	ASSLVSHLTYNEQF
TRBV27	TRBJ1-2	ASRNRPRGGYT
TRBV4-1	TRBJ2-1	ASTHRGTPTYNEQF
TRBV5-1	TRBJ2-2	ASSQPGGAWSGELF
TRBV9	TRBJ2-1	ASSVIGGTYNEQF
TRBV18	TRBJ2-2	ASSPPGRVINTGELF
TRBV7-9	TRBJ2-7	ASSLVGGYEQY
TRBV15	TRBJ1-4	ATSKGYGLGATNEKLF
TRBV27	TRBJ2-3	ASRFAPDTQY
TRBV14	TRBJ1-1	ASSQGAGVNTEAF
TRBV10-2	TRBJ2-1	ASRQLAGAYNEQF
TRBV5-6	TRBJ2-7	ASSFPLGANYEQY